The 32 T cell receptor beta chains listed next were all sequenced from one sample in a study of OX40 agonist ivuxolimab in advanced cancers. Here immunoSEQ multiplex PCR was the method, and the copy in TCRdb shows in-frame clones only, minus some. The table lists around 80,000 clones, roughly 84% of them singletons, with 0.32% in the top ten. This specimen was CD4+ or CD8+ T cells sorted from blood, taken in a trial of the OX40 agonist ivuxolimab. Receptor source: an adult with an advanced solid tumor such as melanoma, head and neck, liver or kidney cancer.

This clone was seen only a few times. The rearrangement uses TRBV6-6 and TRBJ2-5; possibly TRBD1 for D (6 bases). V lost 5 bases and J lost 5, with 12 bases in between. This CDR3 is built from 13 residues. Germline CDR1 reads MNHNY; CDR2 reads SVGAGI (reference sequence). The CDR3 reads CASSNRVGETQYF. The CDR3 nucleotides read TGTGCCAGCAGTAACAGGGTTGGGGAGACCCAGTACTTC.

The chain recombines TRBV4-3 with TRBJ2-7, with D perhaps TRBD1 (6 bases). Germline CDR1 and CDR2: LGHNA and YSLEER. The CDR3 runs 15 residues. With 0 bases removed from V and 3 bases from J, the gap between germline ends came to 12 bases. In nucleotides, the CDR3 is TGCGCCAGCAGCCAAGAAAGGTGGGGGCACTACGAGCAGTACTTC. This gives the protein CASSQERWGHYEQYF.

The rearrangement links TRBV9 to TRBJ1-3, with a weak D call TRBD1 (6 bases). Germline V gene data show CDR1 as SGDLS and CDR2 as YYNGEE. The CDR3 extends over 17 amino acids. The V gene lost 0 bases and the J gene lost 0 bases, with 13 bases spanning the gap. The CDR3 DNA is TGTGCCAGCAGCGTAGCGGGACATCCCTCCTCTGGAAACACCATATATTTT. Residues: CASSVAGHPSSGNTIYF.

The chain joins TRBV18 to TRBJ1-2; 7 bases align to TRBD1. Per germline, CDR1 KGHSH and CDR2 LQKENI. V trimming: 3 bases; J trimming: 4 bases; junction bases outside the gene matches: 5. This CDR3 region has 14 residues. This chain's CDR3 is CASSPRDRGYGYTF. The CDR3 DNA is TGTGCCAGCTCACCCCGGGACAGAGGCTATGGCTACACCTTC.

This sequence joins TRBV5-4 and TRBJ2-3; 12 bases are shared with TRBD2. Germline-derived CDR1 and CDR2 are SGHNT and YYREEE (reference sequence). Losses at the gene ends were 1 base for V and 3 bases for J; bases not matched to a gene: 9. This CDR3 has 18 amino acids. CDR3: CASSLKFTSGGMTDTQYF. The CDR3 nucleotides read TGTGCCAGCAGCTTGAAATTCACTAGCGGGGGGATGACAGATACGCAGTATTTT.

The V and J genes are TRBV15 and TRBJ2-7; TRBD1 aligns across 8 bases. The germline CDR1 and CDR2 sequences are LNHNV and YYDKDF (reference sequence). CDR3 length: 14 amino acids. V trimming: 6 bases; J trimming: 9 bases; junction bases outside the gene matches: 13. This chain's CDR3 is CATSLWTGNGVQYV. The CDR3 nucleotides are TGTGCCACCAGTCTTTGGACAGGGAATGGGGTGCAGTACGTC.

The chain combines TRBV4-2 with TRBJ1-4; perhaps TRBD1 as D (6 bases). Germline V lookup: CDR1 LGHNA, CDR2 YNFKEQ. V was trimmed by 3 bases and J by 0 bases, leaving 8 bases between them. This CDR3 is 15 amino acids long. The DNA of the CDR3 is TGTGCCAGCAGCCAGGAGGGGGCAACTAATGAAAAACTGTTTTTT. Amino acids: CASSQEGATNEKLFF.

The chain links TRBV19 to TRBJ1-5; D is ambiguous. Trimming pared 7 bases from V and 2 bases from J, leaving 12 bases between. Germline-derived CDR1 and CDR2 are LNHDA and SQIVND (reference sequence). CDR3 size: 14 residues. CDR3 region: CASTPTAGNQPQHF. In DNA, the CDR3 is TGTGCCAGTACCCCGACCGCGGGCAATCAGCCCCAGCATTTT.

The V gene is TRBV18, the J gene TRBJ1-5; D call uncertain. CDR1 and CDR2 (germline): KGHSH, LQKENI. This CDR3 is built from 12 residues. V lost 5 bases to trimming and J lost 3 bases, with 5 bases between them. The CDR3: CASSSPNQPQHF. The CDR3 DNA reads TGTGCCAGCTCATCTCCCAATCAGCCCCAGCATTTT.

The V and J genes are TRBV11-2 and TRBJ1-6; 7 bases are a match to TRBD1. J gave up 14 bases and V 1 base, and 5 bases lay outside the gene matches. Germline V gene sequence: CDR1 SGHAT, CDR2 FQNNGV. The CDR3 covers 13 residues. The CDR3 sequence is CASSLGGQLALHF. The CDR3 region has the DNA TGTGCCAGCAGCTTAGGGGGACAGTTGGCCCTCCACTTT.

This chain links TRBV4-2 with TRBJ1-2; possibly TRBD1 for D (5 bases). Germline assignment: CDR1 LGHNA and CDR2 YNFKEQ. V was clipped by 4 bases and J by 2 bases, with 8 bases between them. The CDR3 contains 13 residues. CDR3 DNA: TGTGCCAGCAGCCCCGACAGAAACTATGGCTACACCTTC. As protein: CASSPDRNYGYTF.

The V call is TRBV28, the J call TRBJ1-2, with D perhaps matching TRBD1 (5 bases). V was clipped by 8 bases and J by 5 bases, with 18 bases between them. The length of the CDR3 is 14 residues. Germline lookup yields CDR1 MDHEN and CDR2 SYDVKM. The CDR3 nucleotides read TGTGCCAGCGGAGGCGGCTCAGGGATTTATGGCTACACCTTC. This sequence encodes CASGGGSGIYGYTF.

This chain connects TRBV7-3 to TRBJ2-3; D call uncertain. CDR1 SGHTA and CDR2 FQGTGA come from the germline V gene. The germline V and J ends were trimmed by 7 bases and 4 bases, with 12 bases remaining between them. This CDR3 has 13 amino acids. CDR3 coding DNA: TGTGCCAGCAAACTGACCCCCCCAGATACGCAGTATTTT. Amino acids: CASKLTPPDTQYF.

The table lists this clone with a count of one. The chain uses TRBV7-2 and TRBJ2-7; D is undetermined. This CDR3 has 14 amino acids. Germline V gene data show CDR1 as SGHTA and CDR2 as FQGNSA. Trimming took 2 bases from V and 4 from J, leaving 12 bases between them. The CDR3 DNA follows: TGTGCCAGCAGCTTATTCCGATACCAATACGAGCAGTACTTC. This gives the protein CASSLFRYQYEQYF.

V usage is TRBV5-8 and J usage is TRBJ2-6; no definite D call. This CDR3 region has 18 residues. Germline-derived CDR1 and CDR2 are SGHTS and YDEGEE. V was shortened by 4 bases and J by 0 bases, with 17 bases between the two germline ends. CDR3: CASSPERIPNSGANVLTF. The CDR3 DNA follows: TGTGCCAGCAGCCCAGAGAGAATTCCCAACTCTGGGGCCAACGTCCTGACTTTC.

The V call is TRBV4-1, the J call TRBJ2-1; D is possibly TRBD1 or TRBD2 (5 bases each). The germline CDR1 and CDR2 sequences are MGHRA and YSYEKL. V was cut by 0 bases and J by 5 bases, with 17 bases left in between. This CDR3 spans 17 amino acids. DNA of the CDR3: TGCGCCAGCAGCCAAGATACCCCCGGGGCTTATAACAATGAGCAGTTCTTC. Translated, it gives CASSQDTPGAYNNEQFF.

The chain uses TRBV6-5 and TRBJ2-3, with D uncertain. CDR3 length equals 14 residues. Germline V lookup: CDR1 MNHEY, CDR2 SVGAGI. The germline V and J ends were trimmed by 2 bases and 2 bases, with 8 bases remaining between them. DNA for the CDR3: TGTGCCAGCAGTTACGGCCTAAACACAGATACGCAGTATTTT. Its translation: CASSYGLNTDTQYF.

The chain couples TRBV15 to TRBJ1-5; D gene uncertain. The CDR3 runs 15 residues. Trimming removed 6 bases at V and 0 bases at J, with 12 bases between. Germline CDR1 LNHNV, CDR2 YYDKDF (reference sequence). The CDR3 DNA follows: TGTGCCACCAGGGACGGAGGGTATAGCAATCAGCCCCAGCATTTT. It yields the protein CATRDGGYSNQPQHF.

In DNA, the CDR3 is TGTGCCAGCAGGGGCAGGGTTTCTGGAAACACCATATATTTT. Protein product: CASRGRVSGNTIYF. V gene TRBV7-2 combines with J gene TRBJ1-3; D is perhaps TRBD1 (5 bases). Germline V gene sequence: CDR1 SGHTA, CDR2 FQGNSA. There are 14 residues in the CDR3. V was cut by 6 bases and J by 1 base, with 10 bases left in between.

The V and J genes are TRBV18 and TRBJ2-1; possible D gene TRBD2, 5 bases. Trimming removed 3 bases from V and 9 bases from J, with 15 bases in between. Germline-derived CDR1 and CDR2 are KGHSH and LQKENI. CDR3 length: 14 amino acids. CDR3 in amino acids: CASSPSSGISEQFF. The CDR3 nucleotides read TGTGCCAGCTCACCTTCCAGCGGAATAAGTGAGCAGTTCTTC.

CDR3 sequence (DNA): TGTGCCAGCAGCGTACGGGACTACACAGATACGCAGTATTTT. Residues: CASSVRDYTDTQYF. The chain couples TRBV9 to TRBJ2-3, with TRBD2 matching 7 bases. From germline, CDR1 is SGDLS and CDR2 YYNGEE. CDR3 size: 14 residues. V lost 1 base to trimming and J lost 2 bases; unmatched junction nucleotides: 1.

A word on this clone: An end of the junction does not agree with germline; a read error may underlie this. The genes are TRBV30 and TRBJ1-2, with D perhaps TRBD1 (6 bases). CDR1 and CDR2 (germline): GTSNPN, SVGIG (reference sequence). There are 10 residues in the CDR3. The CDR3 reads CAWSGRGRGF. The CDR3 region has the DNA TGTGCCTGGAGTGGCAGGGGACGGGGCTTC.

V usage is TRBV27 and J usage is TRBJ2-5; the D is unclear. Trimming removed 3 bases at V and 3 bases at J, with 8 bases between. The germline V gene encodes CDR1 MNHEY and CDR2 SMNVEV (reference sequence). The CDR3 runs 13 residues. The CDR3 reads CASSLEHKETQYF. The CDR3, as DNA: TGTGCCAGCAGTTTGGAACACAAAGAGACCCAGTACTTC.

The V call is TRBV4-3, the J call TRBJ2-2; tentatively, D is TRBD1 (6 bases). CDR1 and CDR2 from the germline V gene are LGHNA and YSLEER. V lost 3 bases, J lost 2 bases, and 16 bases lay in between. This CDR3 region has 17 residues. The CDR3 DNA sequence: TGCGCCAGCAGCCAGGGGGCGTGGAGGCCAAACACCGGGGAGCTGTTTTTT. Translating it yields CASSQGAWRPNTGELFF.

CDR3 in amino acids: CASSEKQGSRGNTIYF. Here the CDR3 DNA reads TGTGCCAGCAGTGAGAAACAGGGTTCGAGAGGAAACACCATATATTTT. The chain combines TRBV6-1 with TRBJ1-3, with a weak D call TRBD1 (6 bases). V dropped 3 bases and J dropped 4 bases, with 16 bases sitting between them. Germline V gives CDR1 MNHNS, CDR2 SASEGT. CDR3 length: 16 residues.

This rearrangement joins TRBV2 to TRBJ1-2; D is unresolved. CDR1 is SNHLY, CDR2 FYNNEI, per germline. The CDR3 loop spans 14 amino acids. Between the trimmed V and J ends, which lost 3 bases and 7 bases, there was a span of 15 bases. The CDR3 region has the DNA TGTGCCAGCAGTGATCAAGGACTCGCGCCTGGCTACACCTTC. Translating it yields CASSDQGLAPGYTF.

The rearrangement links TRBV19 to TRBJ1-6; 9 positions agree with TRBD1. The CDR3 totals 14 residues. Germline values: CDR1 LNHDA, CDR2 SQIVND (reference sequence). V dropped 7 bases and J dropped 6; count of bases not matched to a gene: 4. CDR3 nucleotides: TGTGCCAGTAACGAGGGACAGGGTAATTCACCCCTCCACTTT. Translated, it gives CASNEGQGNSPLHF. The full variable domain, its missing parts supplied by reference TRBV19 and TRBJ1-6, is DGGITQSPKYLFRKEGQNVTLSCEQNLNHDAMYWYRQDPGQGLRLIYYSQIVNDFQKGDIAEGYSVSREKKESFPLTVTSAQKNPTAFYLCASNEGQGNSPLHFGNGTRLTVT.

This rearrangement joins TRBV12-5 to TRBJ1-1, with unresolved D. This CDR3 spans 15 amino acids. In germline, CDR1 is LGHNT, CDR2 FRNRAP. The V end lost 1 base, the J end lost 5 bases, and 14 bases lay between the germline ends. CDR3 sequence (DNA): TGTGCTAGTGGTTTGGGAGGGCCTCTAGGAACTGAAGCTTTCTTT. It translates to CASGLGGPLGTEAFF.

The chain carries TRBV6-5 and TRBJ1-6; the D is unclear. The CDR3 contains 12 residues. Germline V gene lookup returns CDR1 MNHEY and CDR2 SVGAGI. The V and J ends lost 2 bases and 8 bases respectively, with 4 bases between them. This CDR3 reads CASSYLDSPLHF. The CDR3 DNA is TGTGCCAGCAGTTACCTCGATTCACCCCTCCACTTT.

The rearrangement links TRBV10-1 to TRBJ1-2, with TRBD1 as a possible D gene (6 bases). The CDR3 is 15 residues long. Germline CDR1 and CDR2: WNHNN and SYGVQD (reference sequence). V was cut by 0 bases and J by 7 bases, with 15 bases left in between. CDR3 amino acids: CASSESVGALAGYTF. In DNA form, the CDR3 reads TGCGCCAGCAGTGAGTCGGTGGGGGCGCTTGCTGGCTACACCTTC.

The rearrangement joins TRBV28 to TRBJ2-7; maybe TRBD2 (5 bases). Trimming pared 2 bases from V and 4 bases from J, leaving 12 bases between. Germline V gives CDR1 MDHEN, CDR2 SYDVKM. The CDR3 contains 14 residues. The CDR3 DNA reads as TGTGCCAGCAGTTTAACGGGTGCGGGTTACGAGCAGTACTTC. Translated, it gives CASSLTGAGYEQYF.

This clone was seen only a few times. J is TRBJ1-6 and V is TRBV7-6; D unresolved. The V end lost 2 bases, the J end lost 10 bases, and 18 bases lay between the germline ends. The CDR3 spans 16 residues. Germline V gene data show CDR1 as SGHVS and CDR2 as FNYEAQ. The chain's CDR3 is CASSLTASVPLSPLHF. The DNA for the CDR3 is TGTGCCAGCAGCTTAACTGCCTCCGTGCCCCTATCACCCCTCCACTTT.